Below are 3 T cell receptor delta chains sequenced from a single sample in a study of gamma-delta chains in newborns, infants, children. TCRdb redid clone calling on the reads using CATT. The sample shows roughly 10,000 delta-chain clones, around 21% of them seen only once. Source material: blood. These receptors came from a child who was a newborn, infant or young child, either healthy, febrile or measles-vaccinated (not recorded which).

The CDR3 DNA reads TGTGCCTGTGACACCCTGGGGTCTATAAACACCGATAAACTCATCTTT. This encodes CACDTLGSINTDKLIF. The V and J genes are TRDV2 and TRDJ1; the D gene is possibly TRDD3 (6 bases). This CDR3 region has 16 residues. Germline lookup yields CDR1 GEAIGNYY and CDR2 EKD. The V gene lost 0 bases and the J gene lost 0 bases, with 13 bases spanning the gap.

This clone was seen a handful of times. Given a far larger clone just one base away, this is likely a sequencing read error. Other nucleotide sequences from this sample produce the same CDR3. As DNA, the CDR3 is TGTGCCTGTGACTCCGCTGGGGGGTACGCCTGGGACACCCGACAGATGTTTTTC. Translated: CACDSAGGYAWDTRQMFF. V usage is TRDV2 and J usage is TRDJ3; 7 bases fit TRDD3. CDR1 and CDR2 from the germline V gene are GEAIGNYY and EKD. The ends lost 3 bases at V and 2 bases at J; junction bases unmatched: 9. The CDR3 spans 18 residues.

As regards this clone: Since a far larger clone is one base different, this is likely a read error. Different DNA sequences within this sample yield the same CDR3. This rearrangement joins TRDV2 to TRDJ1, with 11 bases identical to TRDD3. CDR3 length: 21 residues. Germline-derived CDR1 and CDR2 are GEAIGNYY and EKD. The CDR3 protein is CACDSLPGELGDNLYTDKLIF. The DNA of the CDR3 is TGTGCCTGCGACAGCCTTCCCGGGGAACTGGGGGATAACTTGTACACCGATAAACTCATCTTT.